These 2 T cell receptor beta chains were sequenced from one sample in a study of blood T cell repertoires in COVID-19 (dated by TCRdb to the early 2020s). Library creation used the immunoSEQ multiplex PCR assay. TCRdb stores this immuneACCESS table with in-frame sequences only. Part of the clones is absent; in the studies checked, under half of the shortfall reflects unresolved V genes, and no reason is known for the rest. Here the sample has about 140,000 clones; roughly nine tenths occur a single time. Of the sample, 2.5% to 3.5% falls within the top ten clones. The sequenced sample consisted of peripheral blood. All receptors come from an older woman with active COVID-19.

The rearrangement uses TRBV30 and TRBJ2-7, with 7 bases aligning to TRBD2. The CDR3 totals 12 residues. In germline, CDR1 is GTSNPN, CDR2 SVGIG (reference sequence). The trim removed 3 bases at V and 6 bases at J, leaving 5 bases unmatched. The CDR3 DNA follows: TGTGCCTGGAGCCCAACGGGAGGCGAGCAGTACTTC. This gives the protein CAWSPTGGEQYF.

The rearrangement uses TRBV9 and TRBJ2-5; 9 nucleotides match TRBD2. This CDR3 comprises 15 residues. CDR1 and CDR2 (germline): SGDLS, YYNGEE. V was pared by 4 bases and J by 5 bases, with 9 bases of the junction left unmatched. Here the CDR3 DNA reads TGTGCCAGCAGCTTCGAGGGCGGGAGGGGGGAGACCCAGTACTTC. This sequence encodes CASSFEGGRGETQYF.